This TCR beta chain was found in a study of cytomegalovirus exposure and HLA in healthy donors. V shed 4 bases, J shed 0 bases, and the junction held 6 bases outside the gene matches. The germline V gene encodes CDR1 GTSNPN and CDR2 SVGIG (reference sequence). The CDR3 totals 15 residues. A multiplex PCR was run with 60 Vbeta primers and 13 Jbeta primers. The protocol was immunoSEQ multiplex PCR, while the TCRdb copy is restricted to in-frame clones and leaves out a portion. Among 75,000 to 90,000 clones listed, roughly four fifths were seen once. V gene TRBV30 combines with J gene TRBJ2-4, with 7 bases matching TRBD1. This TCR was recovered from a human donor in good health. Sequencing was done on a sample of PBMCs. As DNA, the CDR3 is TGTGCCTGGAACCCGACAGGGCTAGCCAAAAACATTCAGTACTTC. Its protein product is CAWNPTGLAKNIQYF. The full variable domain, completed using reference TRBV30 and TRBJ2-4, is SQTIHQWPATLVQPVGSPLSLECTVEGTSNPNLYWYRQAAGRGLQLLFYSVGIGQISSEVPQNLSASRPQDRQFILSSKKLLLSDSGFYLCAWNPTGLAKNIQYFGAGTRLSVL.